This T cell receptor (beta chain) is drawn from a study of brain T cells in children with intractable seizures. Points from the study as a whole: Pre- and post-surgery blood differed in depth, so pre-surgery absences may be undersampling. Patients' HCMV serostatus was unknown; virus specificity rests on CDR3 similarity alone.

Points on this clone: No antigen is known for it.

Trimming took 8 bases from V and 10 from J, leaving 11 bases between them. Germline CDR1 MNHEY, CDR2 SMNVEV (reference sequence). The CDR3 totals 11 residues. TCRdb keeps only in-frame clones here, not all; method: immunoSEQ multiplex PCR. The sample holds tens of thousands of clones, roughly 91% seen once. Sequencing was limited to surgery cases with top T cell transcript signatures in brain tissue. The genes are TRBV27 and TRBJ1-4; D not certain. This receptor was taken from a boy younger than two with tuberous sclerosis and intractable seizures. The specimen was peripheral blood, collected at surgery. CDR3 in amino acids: CASLSEGKLFF. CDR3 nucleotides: TGTGCCAGCCTTAGTGAAGGAAAACTGTTTTTT.